This is a list of T cell receptor beta chains from one sample in a study of cytomegalovirus exposure and HLA in healthy donors. Method: immunoSEQ multiplex PCR; TCRdb's copy keeps in-frame clones and lacks some. The table has about 100,000 clones, around 9.1% seen once. Input material: PBMCs. The receptors were sampled from a man in his forties or fifties in good health and CMV-seropositive. CDR3s include the opening cysteine and the closing phenylalanine or tryptophan. Fields, in order: clone size, V gene, J gene, CDR3 length, D gene, CDR3 DNA, CDR3 protein. D genes are given only for firm matches. For some rows the clone size is stated as once, few or many, or as a class when expanded; others skip it.

abundance: NA
v_gene: TRBV27
j_gene: TRBJ2-1
len: 15
d_gene: TRBD1
CDR3nt: TGTGCCAGCAGTCCAGGGACAGGGGCTTACAATGAGCAGTTCTTC
CDR3aa: CASSPGTGAYNEQFF

abundance: few
v_gene: TRBV2
j_gene: TRBJ1-1
len: 10
d_gene: NA
CDR3nt: TGTGCCACCCGGTTCACTGAAGCTTTCTTT
CDR3aa: CATRFTEAFF

abundance: NA
v_gene: TRBV19
j_gene: TRBJ1-5
len: 13
d_gene: NA
CDR3nt: TGTGCCAGTAGCGCGGTAGAGCTGCAGCCCCAGCATTTT
CDR3aa: CASSAVELQPQHF

abundance: few
v_gene: TRBV5-4
j_gene: TRBJ2-1
len: 14
d_gene: TRBD2
CDR3nt: TGTGCCAGCTCAGGACTAGCGGGAATCAATGAGCAGTTCTTC
CDR3aa: CASSGLAGINEQFF

abundance: few
v_gene: TRBV7-9
j_gene: TRBJ1-2
len: 14
d_gene: NA
CDR3nt: TGTGCCAGCAGCTTTAGGGGTTCTAACTATGGCTACACCTTC
CDR3aa: CASSFRGSNYGYTF

abundance: few
v_gene: TRBV6-1
j_gene: TRBJ1-4
len: 14
d_gene: NA
CDR3nt: TGTGCCAGCAGTAGCCGGGACTACAATGAAAAACTGTTTTTT
CDR3aa: CASSSRDYNEKLFF

abundance: NA
v_gene: TRBV29-1
j_gene: TRBJ1-2
len: 11
d_gene: NA
CDR3nt: TGCAGCGTGGACATTCACTATGGCTACACCTTC
CDR3aa: CSVDIHYGYTF

abundance: NA
v_gene: TRBV7-3
j_gene: TRBJ2-1
len: 15
d_gene: TRBD2
CDR3nt: TGTGCCAGCAGCGAATCACTAGCGGGAGGACAGGAGCAGTTCTTC
CDR3aa: CASSESLAGGQEQFF

abundance: NA
v_gene: TRBV19
j_gene: TRBJ2-1
len: 15
d_gene: NA
CDR3nt: TGTGCCAGTAGTACCCTACCGGTGCTCTACAATGAGCAGTTCTTC
CDR3aa: CASSTLPVLYNEQFF

abundance: NA
v_gene: TRBV30
j_gene: TRBJ1-2
len: 14
d_gene: TRBD1
CDR3nt: TGTGCCTGGATGCCGACAGGGGGGAGCTATGGCTACACCTTC
CDR3aa: CAWMPTGGSYGYTF

abundance: NA
v_gene: TRBV28
j_gene: TRBJ2-5
len: 14
d_gene: TRBD1
CDR3nt: TGTGCCAGCAGACCCACAGGGGGCGCAGAGACCCAGTACTTC
CDR3aa: CASRPTGGAETQYF

abundance: NA
v_gene: TRBV18
j_gene: TRBJ2-2
len: 15
d_gene: TRBD1
CDR3nt: TGTGCCAGCTCGCAGCGGACAGGGGACACCGGGGAGCTGTTTTTT
CDR3aa: CASSQRTGDTGELFF

abundance: NA
v_gene: TRBV29-1
j_gene: TRBJ2-2
len: 13
d_gene: NA
CDR3nt: TGCAGCGTTGGAGGAGGGGCCGCGGGGGAGCTGTTTTTT
CDR3aa: CSVGGGAAGELFF

abundance: few
v_gene: TRBV5-1
j_gene: TRBJ2-5
len: 14
d_gene: NA
CDR3nt: TGCGCCAGCAGCGAGGGCGGGTTCCAAGAGACCCAGTACTTC
CDR3aa: CASSEGGFQETQYF

abundance: few
v_gene: TRBV6-1
j_gene: TRBJ1-4
len: 15
d_gene: NA
CDR3nt: TGTGCCAGCAGTGAAGTGGGGGGAGCTAATGAAAAACTGTTTTTT
CDR3aa: CASSEVGGANEKLFF

abundance: few
v_gene: TRBV7-3
j_gene: TRBJ2-1
len: 13
d_gene: NA
CDR3nt: TGTGCCAGCAGCTTAACTAGAACGAATGAGCAGTTCTTC
CDR3aa: CASSLTRTNEQFF

abundance: few
v_gene: TRBV7-9
j_gene: TRBJ2-3
len: 16
d_gene: TRBD2
CDR3nt: TGTGCCAGCAGCTTATATAGCGGGAGGGACACGGATACGCAGTATTTT
CDR3aa: CASSLYSGRDTDTQYF

abundance: few
v_gene: TRBV6-5
j_gene: TRBJ2-3
len: 16
d_gene: TRBD1
CDR3nt: TGTGCCAGCAGTTACTCTGGGACAGGGAAAACAGATACGCAGTATTTT
CDR3aa: CASSYSGTGKTDTQYF

abundance: NA
v_gene: TRBV7-2
j_gene: TRBJ2-1
len: 13
d_gene: NA
CDR3nt: TGTGCCAGCAGCTCTACAGGCTACAATGAGCAGTTCTTC
CDR3aa: CASSSTGYNEQFF

abundance: few
v_gene: TRBV18
j_gene: TRBJ2-5
len: 13
d_gene: NA
CDR3nt: TGTGCCAGCTCACCCGGACAAGAAGAGACCCAGTACTTC
CDR3aa: CASSPGQEETQYF

abundance: NA
v_gene: TRBV7-3
j_gene: TRBJ1-1
len: 12
d_gene: TRBD1
CDR3nt: TGTGCCAGCCGAGGGACAGGGACCAAAGCTTTCTTT
CDR3aa: CASRGTGTKAFF

abundance: NA
v_gene: TRBV30
j_gene: TRBJ2-7
len: 14
d_gene: TRBD2
CDR3nt: TGTGCCTGGAGTGTAGTAGCGGGAGACTACGAGCAGTACTTC
CDR3aa: CAWSVVAGDYEQYF

abundance: NA
v_gene: TRBV11-3
j_gene: TRBJ2-2
len: 14
d_gene: NA
CDR3nt: TGTGCCAGCAGATCGAAAAGAGCCACCGGGGAGCTGTTTTTT
CDR3aa: CASRSKRATGELFF

abundance: NA
v_gene: TRBV15
j_gene: TRBJ1-2
len: 13
d_gene: NA
CDR3nt: TGTGCCACAAGTTACAGCTCTAACTATGGCTACACCTTC
CDR3aa: CATSYSSNYGYTF

abundance: few
v_gene: TRBV18
j_gene: TRBJ2-1
len: 15
d_gene: TRBD2
CDR3nt: TGTGCCAGCTCCCCCGGGACTAGCGGGTTTAATGAGCAGTTCTTC
CDR3aa: CASSPGTSGFNEQFF

abundance: few
v_gene: TRBV9
j_gene: TRBJ2-7
len: 13
d_gene: TRBD1
CDR3nt: TGTGCCAGCAGCGCCCGAACAGGGGCCGAGCAGTACTTC
CDR3aa: CASSARTGAEQYF

abundance: NA
v_gene: TRBV21-1
j_gene: TRBJ1-3
len: 16
d_gene: NA
CDR3nt: NA
CDR3aa: CASSRPLVGGGNTIYF

abundance: many
v_gene: TRBV7-9
j_gene: TRBJ1-4
len: 14
d_gene: TRBD1
CDR3nt: TGTGCCAGCAGTAGAACAGGGGGGGAAGAAAAACTGTTTTTT
CDR3aa: CASSRTGGEEKLFF

abundance: few
v_gene: TRBV27
j_gene: TRBJ2-7
len: 14
d_gene: TRBD2
CDR3nt: TGTGCCAGCCCTCGGAGCGGGAGGGCCCACGAGCAGTACTTC
CDR3aa: CASPRSGRAHEQYF